This entry lists 21 T cell receptor beta chains sequenced from one sample in a study of CD8+CD57+ T cells in acquired aplastic anemia (dated by TCRdb to 2017 to 2018). The run used an Illumina HiSeq 2000. TCR beta VDJ combination and CDR3 sequence profiling used genomic DNA as the template. TCRdb handled the public reads itself, with Q25 trimming in fastp and clone calling in MiXCR, and kept productive beta chains. Duplicate CDR3 protein sequences are folded into a single record with the most common DNA and genes. In this sample the table shows around 170,000 distinct CDR3 sequences, 35% to 50% of which occur a single time. The ten top clones hold approximately 3% of the sample. Sequenced input: sorted CD4+, CD8+, or CD8+CD57+ T cells (not recorded which) from PBMCs. The origin of the receptors is a human donor in good health.

V is TRBV15 and J is TRBJ2-1, with D perhaps being TRBD1 or TRBD2 (5 bases each). Trimming cost V 3 bases and J 5 bases, with 8 bases left between them. CDR3 length equals 13 residues. Germline V gene lookup returns CDR1 LNHNV and CDR2 YYDKDF (reference sequence). CDR3 protein: CATSRGDDNEQFF. The CDR3 DNA reads as TGTGCCACCAGCAGGGGGGACGACAATGAGCAGTTCTTC.

This chain links TRBV28 with TRBJ1-2; no firm D call. This CDR3 comprises 16 residues. Germline CDR1 reads MDHEN; CDR2 reads SYDVKM. V gave up 5 bases and J gave up 0 bases, with 16 bases separating them. As DNA, the CDR3 is TGTGCCAGCAGTCCTACATTCTTATGTGCTAACTATGGCTACACCTTC. Translation: CASSPTFLCANYGYTF.

The rearrangement uses TRBV11-2 and TRBJ2-3, with D perhaps TRBD1 (6 bases). The length of the CDR3 is 16 residues. Trimming pared 5 bases from V and 0 bases from J, leaving 15 bases between. Germline-derived CDR1 and CDR2 are SGHAT and FQNNGV. As DNA, the CDR3 is TGTGCCAGCAGCCCTGGGGGCGGAACTAGCACAGATACGCAGTATTTT. Its translation is CASSPGGGTSTDTQYF.

This rearrangement joins TRBV30 to TRBJ2-7; possible D gene TRBD2, 6 bases. In germline, CDR1 is GTSNPN, CDR2 SVGIG (reference sequence). V lost 0 bases to trimming and J lost 2 bases, with 11 bases between them. The CDR3 loop spans 14 amino acids. CDR3: CAWSVQAGPYEQYF. DNA for the CDR3: TGTGCCTGGAGTGTACAGGCGGGACCCTACGAGCAGTACTTC.

The genes are TRBV11-1 and TRBJ1-1, with 12 bases aligning to TRBD1. Germline CDR1 is SGHAT and CDR2 is FQDESV (reference sequence). The CDR3 consists of 16 residues. The V and J ends lost 7 bases and 1 base, in that order; junction bases with no gene match: 7. CDR3 in amino acids: CASNVGTGGSNTEAFF. CDR3 DNA sequence: TGTGCCAGCAACGTCGGGACAGGGGGCTCGAACACTGAAGCTTTCTTT.

This clonotype was observed at least ten times. The rearrangement links TRBV19 to TRBJ1-1; D call uncertain. CDR1 and CDR2 from the germline V gene are LNHDA and SQIVND (reference sequence). This CDR3 contains 13 residues. V dropped 2 bases and J dropped 10 bases, with 14 bases sitting between them. The CDR3 nucleotides read TGTGCCAGTAGTATAAACGGCAGCCCGAGAGCTTTCTTT. Translating gives CASSINGSPRAFF.

The rearrangement uses TRBV7-9 and TRBJ2-5; possible D gene TRBD1, 6 bases. The CDR3 is made up of 16 amino acids. Looked up from germline, CDR1 is SEHNR and CDR2 is FQNEAQ (reference sequence). The germline V and J ends were trimmed by 3 bases and 3 bases, with 17 bases remaining between them. CDR3 coding DNA: TGTGCCAGCAGCTTCACGGACAGTGGGGCCAAAGAGACCCAGTACTTC. Amino acid sequence: CASSFTDSGAKETQYF.

This clonotype was seen a handful of times. For the CDR3, the DNA is TGTGCCAGCAGCCAAGATGGGACCGCAACTAATGAAAAACTGTTTTTT. The encoded protein is CASSQDGTATNEKLFF. The chain employs TRBV3-1 and TRBJ1-4; tentative D call: TRBD1 (5 bases). CDR3 size: 16 residues. Germline CDR1 and CDR2: LGHDT and YNNKEL (reference sequence). The V and J ends lost 0 bases and 0 bases respectively, with 8 bases between them.

The chain combines TRBV15 with TRBJ2-1, with D possibly being TRBD2 (6 bases). Germline assignment: CDR1 LNHNV and CDR2 YYDKDF (reference sequence). Trimming took 3 bases from V and 1 from J, leaving 19 bases between them. The CDR3 loop spans 18 amino acids. In nucleotides, the CDR3 is TGTGCCACCAGCAGCCAAGTGACGGGGGAGAAGTCCTACAATGAGCAGTTCTTC. This codes for CATSSQVTGEKSYNEQFF.

This clonotype was detected many times. The CDR3: CASSLGGAGGPMRTQYF. The CDR3 DNA reads as TGTGCCAGCAGCTTAGGTGGGGCGGGAGGGCCGATGAGAACCCAGTACTTC. The gene calls are TRBV7-9 and TRBJ2-5; 9 nucleotides match TRBD2. V lost 1 base to trimming and J lost 8 bases; unmatched junction nucleotides: 14. The CDR3 totals 17 residues. Germline assignment: CDR1 SEHNR and CDR2 FQNEAQ (reference sequence).

There are a few counts of this clonotype. The chain recombines TRBV10-3 with TRBJ2-7; 8 nucleotides align to TRBD2. V dropped 4 bases and J dropped 2; count of bases not matched to a gene: 4. The CDR3 spans 14 residues. Germline V lookup: CDR1 ENHRY, CDR2 SYGVKD. CDR3 residues: CAISAQRGTYEQYF. Written as DNA, the CDR3 is TGTGCCATCAGTGCTCAGCGGGGGACCTACGAGCAGTACTTC.

This chain connects TRBV7-9 to TRBJ2-7; 10 bases are a match to TRBD1. The trim removed 5 bases at V and 5 bases at J, leaving 9 bases unmatched. This CDR3 is 15 amino acids long. Germline-derived CDR1 and CDR2 are SEHNR and FQNEAQ (reference sequence). The CDR3 is CASSAPGQGTHEQYF. The CDR3 nucleotides read TGTGCCAGCAGCGCACCGGGACAGGGGACCCACGAGCAGTACTTC. Drawing the rest from reference TRBV7-9 and TRBJ2-7, the complete variable domain is DTGVSQNPRHKITKRGQNVTFRCDPISEHNRLYWYRQTLGQGPEFLTYFQNEAQLEKSRLLSDRFSAERPKGSFSTLEIQRTEQGDSAMYLCASSAPGQGTHEQYFGPGTRLTVT.

The J gene is TRBJ1-2, the V gene TRBV20-1; 7 positions match TRBD1. V dropped 6 bases and J dropped 4; count of bases not matched to a gene: 8. CDR3 length: 13 amino acids. Germline values: CDR1 DFQATT, CDR2 SNEGSKA (reference sequence). The CDR3 here is CSARGGSGYGYTF. CDR3 bases: TGCAGTGCCAGGGGGGGGAGTGGCTATGGCTACACCTTC.

The rearrangement uses TRBV27 and TRBJ1-4; D ambiguous. CDR3 size: 16 residues. Trimming pared 1 base from V and 0 bases from J, leaving 9 bases between. Germline values: CDR1 MNHEY, CDR2 SMNVEV (reference sequence). The CDR3 here is CASSLLAEATNEKLFF. The CDR3 DNA sequence: TGTGCCAGCAGTTTATTGGCGGAAGCAACTAATGAAAAACTGTTTTTT.

The rearrangement joins TRBV20-1 to TRBJ1-2, with no clear D. Germline V gene sequence: CDR1 DFQATT, CDR2 SNEGSKA (reference sequence). V lost 7 bases and J lost 5, with 26 bases in between. The CDR3 totals 16 residues. This CDR3 reads CSDSSLSALSPYGYTF. Here the CDR3 DNA reads TGCAGTGATTCATCGCTTAGCGCCCTATCTCCTTATGGCTACACCTTC.

This clonotype was counted many times. The chain couples TRBV29-1 to TRBJ2-7; D is unclear. V shed 0 bases and J shed 6 bases, with 12 bases lying between them. Germline CDR1 and CDR2: SQVTM and ANQGSEA. This CDR3 contains 13 residues. CDR3 sequence: CSVEDEPRREQYF. The CDR3, as DNA: TGCAGCGTTGAAGATGAGCCCCGGCGCGAGCAGTACTTC.

J is TRBJ2-7 and V is TRBV11-2; the match to TRBD2 covers 12 bases. CDR3 length: 16 amino acids. V shed 2 bases, J shed 6 bases, and the junction held 8 bases outside the gene matches. The V gene's germline CDR1 is SGHAT and CDR2 FQNNGV. The CDR3 coding sequence is TGTGCCAGCAGCTTAAGGGCTAGCGGGAGGGGGTCCGAGCAGTACTTC. This gives the protein CASSLRASGRGSEQYF.

The rearrangement uses TRBV20-1 and TRBJ1-6; D is unresolved. V lost 6 bases and J lost 10, with 19 bases in between. This CDR3 has 14 residues. Germline-derived CDR1 and CDR2 are DFQATT and SNEGSKA (reference sequence). The DNA for the CDR3 is TGCAGTGCCCCCCTACGAGGGTCGAGCTCACCCCTCCACTTT. Translating it yields CSAPLRGSSSPLHF.

This clonotype has at least ten counts. As DNA, the CDR3 is TGTGCCAGCAGCCCCAGCCCAGGAAGGTCCCAGCATTTT. This sequence encodes CASSPSPGRSQHF. J is TRBJ1-5 and V is TRBV7-2; D unresolved. Deletions cut 5 bases from V and 11 bases from J, with 16 bases between. Germline values: CDR1 SGHTA, CDR2 FQGNSA. The CDR3 sequence is 13 residues long.

The J gene is TRBJ2-7, the V gene TRBV10-1; 7 bases match TRBD2. Germline V lookup: CDR1 WNHNN, CDR2 SYGVQD (reference sequence). V was pared by 0 bases and J by 5 bases, with 1 base of the junction left unmatched. The CDR3 sequence is 13 residues long. This CDR3 is CASSESGGNEQYF. The CDR3 coding sequence is TGCGCCAGCAGTGAGTCGGGAGGGAACGAGCAGTACTTC.

The CDR3 DNA reads as TGTGCCAGCAGCCCGCAGGGAAGCAATCAGCCCCAGCATTTT. Protein: CASSPQGSNQPQHF. This sequence joins TRBV5-6 and TRBJ1-5; perhaps TRBD1 as D (5 bases). Germline V gene lookup returns CDR1 SGHDT and CDR2 YYEEEE. V shed 4 bases and J shed 1 base, with 9 bases lying between them. The CDR3 has 14 residues.